This TCR beta chain was obtained from a study of spatial heterogeneity in lung cancer. Time point defined: blood at routine non-recurrence follow-up after resection. This clonotype was counted at least ten times. This CDR3 is 16 amino acids long. V trimming: 3 bases; J trimming: 5 bases; junction bases outside the gene matches: 4. Germline V lookup: CDR1 MNHEY, CDR2 SMNVEV (reference sequence). TCRdb itself ran the 5' RACE reads through MiXCR, one entry per CDR3 protein. Of about 43,000 distinct CDR3 sequences listed, 20% to 25% are singletons. Source: PBMCs, taken at follow-up. The source is a female donor with early-stage non-small cell lung cancer. V usage is TRBV27 and J usage is TRBJ2-3; 14 positions match TRBD2. CDR3 loop: CASSLSGLAGEDTQYF. The DNA of the CDR3 is TGTGCCAGCAGTTTGTCGGGACTAGCGGGGGAAGATACGCAGTATTTT.